The 8 T cell receptor beta chains presented below share a single source sample, sequenced in a study of blood T cell repertoires in COVID-19. Profiled with immunoSEQ multiplex PCR; TCRdb holds only in-frame clones, not every one. The table records about 270,000 clones, more than 70% of them present only once. The sample taken for sequencing was peripheral blood. These receptors were obtained from an elderly woman with COVID-19, enrolled during active disease.

J is TRBJ2-1 and V is TRBV6-5; 9 bases match TRBD1. Germline lookup yields CDR1 MNHEY and CDR2 SVGAGI. This CDR3 has 15 residues. V was pared by 5 bases and J by 6 bases, with 8 bases of the junction left unmatched. CDR3 loop: CASSTGTGIINEQFF. The CDR3 bases are TGTGCCAGCAGTACCGGGACAGGGATAATCAATGAGCAGTTCTTC.

The chain has TRBV15 and TRBJ1-1; possibly TRBD1 for D (5 bases). Germline CDR1 and CDR2: LNHNV and YYDKDF (reference sequence). This CDR3 spans 13 amino acids. V was pared by 5 bases and J by 2 bases, with 9 bases between. The CDR3 DNA is TGTGCCACCAGCTTGGGGGGAAACACTGAAGCTTTCTTT. This sequence encodes CATSLGGNTEAFF.

The rearrangement uses TRBV10-3 and TRBJ1-2; D is ambiguous. Trimming pared 0 bases from V and 8 bases from J, leaving 22 bases between. The CDR3 is 17 residues long. The germline CDR1 and CDR2 sequences are ENHRY and SYGVKD. CDR3 DNA: TGTGCCATCAGTGAGTCTATGGAGGCAGGCATGTTGAGAGGCTACACCTTC. This gives the protein CAISESMEAGMLRGYTF.

This clone came up once. The chain has TRBV6-5 and TRBJ1-2; the match to TRBD1 covers 7 bases. The junction had 7 bases not matched to a gene; V was cut back by 0 bases and J by 3 bases. The CDR3 length is 16 residues. The germline CDR1 and CDR2 sequences are MNHEY and SVGAGI. The CDR3 nucleotides are TGTGCCAGCAGTTACTCGGGGACAGCTTCTTACTATGGCTACACCTTC. It specifies CASSYSGTASYYGYTF.

The CDR3 spells CASSLVSGNTEAFF. The CDR3 nucleotides are TGTGCCAGCAGCTTAGTATCCGGGAACACTGAAGCTTTCTTT. This chain joins TRBV7-8 and TRBJ1-1; D unresolved. The germline V gene has CDR1 SGHVS and CDR2 FQNEAQ. V dropped 1 base and J dropped 1 base, with 7 bases sitting between them. The CDR3 contains 14 residues.

The chain links TRBV6-1 to TRBJ1-3; 7 positions agree with TRBD1. The CDR3 length is 15 residues. Germline-derived CDR1 and CDR2 are MNHNS and SASEGT. Trimming at V came to 3 bases and at J to 0 bases, leaving 2 bases not matched to a gene. The CDR3 sequence: CASSDGTASGNTIYF. The CDR3 nucleotides are TGTGCCAGCAGTGACGGGACAGCCTCTGGAAACACCATATATTTT.

The rearrangement links TRBV30 to TRBJ2-5, with D unresolved. The V gene's germline CDR1 is GTSNPN and CDR2 SVGIG (reference sequence). Trimming took 2 bases from V and 2 from J, leaving 18 bases between them. The CDR3 has 16 residues. DNA of the CDR3: TGTGCCTGGAGTTCACCGAACCCCGGGTTACAAGAGACCCAGTACTTC. Its translation: CAWSSPNPGLQETQYF.

With regard to this clone: The same CDR3 is also encoded by other DNA sequences in this sample. The gene calls are TRBV18 and TRBJ1-1; possibly TRBD1 for D (5 bases). This CDR3 region has 14 residues. The V end lost 4 bases, the J end lost 2 bases, and 11 bases lay between the germline ends. Germline V gene data show CDR1 as KGHSH and CDR2 as LQKENI. CDR3 region: CASSQGQRNTEAFF. The DNA of the CDR3 is TGTGCCAGCTCACAGGGGCAACGTAACACTGAAGCTTTCTTT.